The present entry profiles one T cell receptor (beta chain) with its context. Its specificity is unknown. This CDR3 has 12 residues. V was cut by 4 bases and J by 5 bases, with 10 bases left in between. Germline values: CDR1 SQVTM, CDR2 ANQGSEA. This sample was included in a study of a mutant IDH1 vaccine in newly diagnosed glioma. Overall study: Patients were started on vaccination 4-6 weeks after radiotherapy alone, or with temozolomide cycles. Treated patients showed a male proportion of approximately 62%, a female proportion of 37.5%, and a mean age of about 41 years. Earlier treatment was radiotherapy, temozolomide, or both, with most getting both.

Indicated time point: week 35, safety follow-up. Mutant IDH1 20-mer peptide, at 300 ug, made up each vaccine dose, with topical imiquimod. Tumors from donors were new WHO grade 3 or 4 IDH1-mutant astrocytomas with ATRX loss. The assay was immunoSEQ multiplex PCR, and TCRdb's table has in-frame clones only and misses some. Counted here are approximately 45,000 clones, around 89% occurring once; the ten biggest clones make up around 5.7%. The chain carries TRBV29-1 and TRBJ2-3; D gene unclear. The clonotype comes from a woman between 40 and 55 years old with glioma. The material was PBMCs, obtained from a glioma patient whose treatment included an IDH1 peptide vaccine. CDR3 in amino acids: CSVVGWEDTQYF. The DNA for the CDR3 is TGCAGCGTTGTCGGCTGGGAAGATACGCAGTATTTT.